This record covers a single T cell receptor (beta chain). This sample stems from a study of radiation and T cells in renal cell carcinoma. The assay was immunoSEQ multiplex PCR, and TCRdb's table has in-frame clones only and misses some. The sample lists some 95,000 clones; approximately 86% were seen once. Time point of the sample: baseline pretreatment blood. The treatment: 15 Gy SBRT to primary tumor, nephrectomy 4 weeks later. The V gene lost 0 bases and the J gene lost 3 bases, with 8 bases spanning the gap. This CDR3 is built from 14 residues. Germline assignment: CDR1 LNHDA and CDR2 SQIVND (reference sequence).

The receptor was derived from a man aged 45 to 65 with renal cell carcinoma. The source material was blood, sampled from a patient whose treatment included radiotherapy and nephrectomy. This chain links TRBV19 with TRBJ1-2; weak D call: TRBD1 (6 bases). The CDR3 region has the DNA TGTGCCAGTAGTATAGAGGGGGGGCACTATGGCTACACCTTC. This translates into CASSIEGGHYGYTF.